The 2 T cell receptor beta chains presented below share a single source sample, sequenced in a study of Ad26.COV2.S vaccination and SARS-CoV-2 variants. Treatment indicated: over 15 received Ad26.COV2.S at low or high dose, single or two shots; 5 received placebo; per-sample allocation not given. On day 63 after the first injection, vaccine and placebo recipients gave samples. Some clones are missing from TCRdb's copy, which holds only in-frame ones; the method was immunoSEQ multiplex PCR. The table shows fewer than 900,000 clones, with around 89% occurring only once. Specimen: peripheral blood, collected in a trial of Ad26.COV2.S vaccine versus placebo. These receptors originate from a person between 18 and 65 years old who received the Ad26.COV2.S COVID-19 vaccine or a placebo.

The V gene is TRBV6-5, the J gene TRBJ2-5, with unresolved D. The V end lost 7 bases, the J end lost 2 bases, and 14 bases lay between the germline ends. Germline V lookup: CDR1 MNHEY, CDR2 SVGAGI. The CDR3 spans 14 residues. For the CDR3, the DNA is TGTGCCAGCACCGACCAACGGAATCAAGAGACCCAGTACTTC. This translates into CASTDQRNQETQYF.

The gene calls are TRBV30 and TRBJ1-3, with a possible D match to TRBD1 (5 bases). The CDR3 runs 15 residues. The germline gives CDR1 GTSNPN, CDR2 SVGIG (reference sequence). V was pared by 2 bases and J by 1 base, with 12 bases between. CDR3 DNA sequence: TGTGCCTGGAGTCCCGGGGGGGTTTCTGGAAACACCATATATTTT. Amino acids: CAWSPGGVSGNTIYF. Based on the CDR3 plus reference TRBV30 and TRBJ1-3, the full variable domain is SQTIHQWPATLVQPVGSPLSLECTVEGTSNPNLYWYRQAAGRGLQLLFYSVGIGQISSEVPQNLSASRPQDRQFILSSKKLLLSDSGFYLCAWSPGGVSGNTIYFGEGSWLTVV.